This TCR beta chain was documented in a study of control samples from healthy donors and cancer patients. Clones were sequenced by immunoSEQ multiplex PCR, and TCRdb holds only the in-frame ones, with some missing. The sample lists 54,000 or so clones; roughly 94% were seen once. Trimming took 5 bases from V and 2 from J, leaving 9 bases between them. Germline V gives CDR1 LNHDA, CDR2 SQIVND (reference sequence). This CDR3 region has 14 residues. The sequence derives from a man younger than 40 in good health. The chain joins TRBV19 to TRBJ2-2; perhaps TRBD1 as D (6 bases). Specimen: blood. Here the CDR3 DNA reads TGTGCCAGTAGTGTGGACAGAAACACCGGGGAGCTGTTTTTT. It translates to CASSVDRNTGELFF.